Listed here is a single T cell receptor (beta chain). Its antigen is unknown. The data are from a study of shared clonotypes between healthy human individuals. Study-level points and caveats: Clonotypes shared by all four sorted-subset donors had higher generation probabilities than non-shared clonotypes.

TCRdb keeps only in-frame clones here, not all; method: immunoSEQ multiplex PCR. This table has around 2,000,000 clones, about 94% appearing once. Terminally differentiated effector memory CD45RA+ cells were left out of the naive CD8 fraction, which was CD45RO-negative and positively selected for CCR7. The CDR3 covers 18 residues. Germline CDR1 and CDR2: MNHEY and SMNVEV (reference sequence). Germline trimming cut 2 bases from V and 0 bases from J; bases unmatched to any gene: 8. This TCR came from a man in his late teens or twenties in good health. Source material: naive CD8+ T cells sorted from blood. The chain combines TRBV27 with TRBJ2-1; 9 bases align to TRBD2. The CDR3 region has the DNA TGTGCCAGCAGTTTAACTAGCGGGCGAGCAAGCTCCTACAATGAGCAGTTCTTC. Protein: CASSLTSGRASSYNEQFF.